Listed below are T cell receptor beta chains from one sample, sequenced in a study of T cells in Graves' hyperthyroidism and ophthalmopathy. From the multiplex PCR reads, TCRdb called clonotypes with MiXCR, one entry per CDR3 protein. The sample carries some 180,000 distinct CDR3 sequences, 15% to 20% recorded once. The sequenced sample consisted of blood. All receptors come from a woman in her 50s with Graves' hyperthyroidism. Each CDR3 is given with its conserved first and last residue. The D gene is left open where the match is weak. Some rows mark clone size as missing; the rest say once, few, many or name a class of expanded clone.

NA,TRBJ1-5,NA,TRBV27,CASSFRSGNQPQHF,TGTGCCAGCAGTTTTCGATCCGGCAATCAGCCCCAGCATTTT
TRBD1,TRBJ1-1,many,TRBV20-1,CSAPWTGGVEAFF,TGCAGTGCTCCCTGGACAGGGGGGGTTGAAGCTTTCTTT
TRBD2,TRBJ2-1,NA,TRBV7-9,CASSDPSGLAAYNEQFF,TGTGCCAGCAGCGATCCGTCGGGGCTAGCGGCTTACAATGAGCAGTTCTTC
NA,TRBJ1-1,many,TRBV7-9,CASSLGQVTEAFF,TGTGCCAGCAGCTTAGGACAGGTTACTGAAGCTTTCTTT
TRBD1,TRBJ1-2,many,TRBV6-1,CASSDPTGDGYTF,TGTGCCAGCAGTGACCCGACAGGGGATGGCTACACCTTC
NA,TRBJ1-5,once,TRBV12-3/TRBV12-4,CASSLTSSNQPQHF,TGTGCCAGCAGTTTGACGTCGAGCAATCAGCCCCAGCATTTT
NA,TRBJ2-1,once,TRBV4-1,CASSQGDIEQFF,TGCGCCAGCAGCCAAGGGGATATTGAGCAGTTCTTC
NA,TRBJ2-2,few,TRBV4-2,CASSQDTMLFAGELFF,TGTGCCAGCAGCCAAGATACTATGTTATTTGCCGGGGAGCTGTTTTTT
NA,TRBJ1-2,NA,TRBV14,CASSQDPGRDYGYTF,TGTGCCAGCAGCCAAGACCCAGGCCGAGACTATGGCTACACCTTC
TRBD2,TRBJ2-1,many,TRBV20-1,CSAAGLAGGRSYNEQFF,TGCAGTGCTGCGGGACTAGCGGGGGGGCGCTCCTACAATGAGCAGTTCTTC
NA,TRBJ2-2,many,TRBV6-1,CASGWGYTGELFF,TGTGCCAGCGGGTGGGGGTACACCGGGGAGCTGTTTTTT
NA,TRBJ1-2,NA,TRBV11-2,CASSERGNFYGYTF,TGTGCCAGCAGCGAGCGGGGGAACTTCTATGGCTACACCTTC
NA,TRBJ1-6,NA,TRBV20-1,CSARGAGSSYNSPLHF,TGCAGTGCTAGAGGTGCAGGGAGCTCCTATAATTCACCCCTCCACTTT
NA,TRBJ2-2,many,TRBV28,CASTGRGRNTGELFF,TGTGCCAGTACTGGCAGGGGAAGGAACACCGGGGAGCTGTTTTTT
NA,TRBJ1-2,few,TRBV25-1,CASSDFGEESFYGYTF,TGTGCCAGCAGTGACTTCGGTGAAGAGAGTTTCTATGGCTACACCTTC
NA,TRBJ1-4,NA,TRBV6-6,CASSYSTRATNEKMFF,TGTGCCAGCAGTTACTCGACTCGGGCCACTAATGAAAAAATGTTTTTT
NA,TRBJ2-5,NA,TRBV25-1,CASSAWETQYF,TGTGCCAGCAGTGCCTGGGAGACCCAGTACTTC
NA,TRBJ1-2,many,TRBV19,CASSITADNYGYTF,TGTGCCAGTAGTATCACGGCCGACAACTATGGCTACACCTTC
NA,TRBJ2-4,many,TRBV7-2,CASSLVSAYSSQNIQYF,TGTGCCAGCAGCTTAGTTTCGGCGTATTCTAGCCAAAACATTCAGTACTTC
NA,TRBJ2-7,few,TRBV28,CASSLEQGVYEQYF,TGTGCCAGCAGTTTAGAACAGGGTGTGTACGAGCAGTACTTC
NA,TRBJ2-2,many,TRBV27,CASSFHSNTGELFF,TGTGCCAGCAGTTTTCACAGCAACACCGGGGAGCTGTTTTTT
NA,TRBJ1-1,NA,TRBV2,CAIGLTEAFF,TGTGCCATAGGTTTGACTGAAGCTTTCTTT
NA,TRBJ1-2,NA,TRBV6-2/TRBV6-3,CASSYAGSRENSYTF,TGTGCCAGCAGTTACGCAGGCTCGAGGGAAAACAGCTACACCTTC
NA,TRBJ1-2,NA,TRBV25-1,CASSGYGYTF,TGTGCCAGCAGTGGATACGGCTACACCTTC
NA,TRBJ1-5,many,TRBV15,CATSSHPGASNQPQHF,TGTGCCACCAGCTCACATCCGGGGGCCAGCAATCAGCCCCAGCATTTT
NA,TRBJ1-1,many,TRBV19,CASSWRGDTEAFF,TGTGCCAGTAGCTGGAGGGGGGACACTGAAGCTTTCTTT
NA,TRBJ2-7,many,TRBV3-1,CASSQVEYEQYF,TGTGCCAGCAGCCAAGTGGAGTACGAGCAGTACTTC
TRBD1,TRBJ2-7,NA,TRBV24-1,CATRRDRAPYEQYF,TGTGCCACCAGGAGGGACAGGGCCCCCTACGAGCAGTACTTC
NA,TRBJ1-2,many,TRBV5-1,CASSFSPGDGYTF,TGCGCCAGCAGCTTTAGTCCAGGGGATGGCTACACCTTC
NA,TRBJ1-1,NA,TRBV28,CASSPDTRTFF,TGTGCCAGCAGTCCCGACACCCGGACTTTCTTT
NA,TRBJ1-4,many,TRBV5-1,CASSLTTTNEKLFF,TGCGCCAGCAGCTTGACAACCACAAATGAAAAACTGTTTTTT
NA,TRBJ2-3,NA,TRBV11-1,CASSLDIYNTDTQYF,TGTGCCAGCAGCTTAGACATCTACAACACAGATACGCAGTATTTT
NA,TRBJ2-2,many,TRBV15,CATSIGLNTGELFF,TGTGCCACCAGCATAGGGCTCAACACCGGGGAGCTGTTTTTT
TRBD1,TRBJ1-1,NA,TRBV3-1,CASSQRAQGLSNTEAFF,TGTGCCAGCAGCCAAAGAGCACAGGGGTTATCGAACACTGAAGCTTTCTTT
NA,TRBJ2-3,many,TRBV14,CASSQERISTDTQYF,TGTGCCAGCAGCCAAGAGAGGATAAGCACAGATACGCAGTATTTT
TRBD1,TRBJ2-5,few,TRBV19,CASRTWDSVQETQYF,TGTGCCAGTAGGACCTGGGACAGCGTCCAAGAGACCCAGTACTTC
NA,TRBJ2-7,many,TRBV5-1,CASSLSPRASGNYEQYF,TGCGCCAGCAGCTTATCCCCACGGGCCTCTGGGAACTACGAGCAGTACTTC
NA,TRBJ2-1,many,TRBV7-2,CASSQSPPSYNEQFF,TGTGCCAGCAGCCAATCTCCGCCCTCCTACAATGAGCAGTTCTTC
TRBD1,TRBJ2-1,many,TRBV11-2,CASSGQGYEQFF,TGTGCCAGCAGCGGACAGGGCTATGAGCAGTTCTTC
NA,TRBJ2-5,NA,TRBV6-1,CASSSGTYIQTQYF,TGTGCCAGCAGCTCCGGGACATATATTCAAACCCAGTACTTC
NA,TRBJ1-2,many,TRBV6-2/TRBV6-3,CASSYSGIYGYTF,TGTGCCAGCAGTTATTCAGGAATATATGGCTACACCTTC
TRBD2,TRBJ2-3,many,TRBV20-1,CSANNPGLAGTDTQYF,TGCAGTGCAAACAATCCGGGACTAGCGGGTACAGATACGCAGTATTTT
NA,TRBJ2-5,once,TRBV12-3/TRBV12-4,CASSRDSIGETQYF,TGTGCCAGCAGCCGTGACTCGATCGGGGAGACCCAGTACTTC
TRBD1,TRBJ1-1,NA,TRBV6-2/TRBV6-3,CASRRDRVAPGAFF,TGTGCCAGCAGGAGGGACAGGGTCGCCCCGGGGGCTTTCTTT
TRBD1,TRBJ2-6,many,TRBV11-3,CASSLSHQTGGSGANVLTF,TGTGCCAGCAGCTTATCCCACCAGACAGGGGGATCTGGGGCCAACGTCCTGACTTTC
TRBD1,TRBJ2-3,many,TRBV3-1,CASSLQGPTDTQYF,TGTGCCAGCAGCCTACAGGGGCCCACAGATACGCAGTATTTT
NA,TRBJ1-1,many,TRBV5-5,CASSLDVSTEAFF,TGTGCCAGCAGCTTGGACGTATCCACTGAAGCTTTCTTT
NA,TRBJ1-1,medium-sized,TRBV7-2,CASSLGGAGTEAFF,TGTGCCAGCAGCTTAGGGGGGGCTGGGACTGAAGCTTTCTTT
NA,TRBJ2-7,few,TRBV19,CASSIAGPYEQYF,TGTGCCAGTAGTATCGCAGGGCCCTACGAGCAGTACTTC
NA,TRBJ1-1,many,TRBV20-1,CSARVPSSNTEAFF,TGCAGTGCTAGAGTCCCCTCATCGAACACTGAAGCTTTCTTT
TRBD1,TRBJ1-5,many,TRBV12-3/TRBV12-4,CASSSGQGNTQPQHF,TGTGCCAGCAGTTCGGGACAGGGAAATACGCAGCCCCAGCATTTT
NA,TRBJ2-7,NA,TRBV7-2,CASSLAVTLYEQYF,TGTGCCAGCAGCTTAGCAGTTACTTTATACGAGCAGTACTTC
NA,TRBJ1-2,NA,TRBV20-1,CSARDPRGPQKRGYTF,TGCAGTGCTAGAGACCCTAGGGGACCCCAGAAACGTGGCTACACCTTC